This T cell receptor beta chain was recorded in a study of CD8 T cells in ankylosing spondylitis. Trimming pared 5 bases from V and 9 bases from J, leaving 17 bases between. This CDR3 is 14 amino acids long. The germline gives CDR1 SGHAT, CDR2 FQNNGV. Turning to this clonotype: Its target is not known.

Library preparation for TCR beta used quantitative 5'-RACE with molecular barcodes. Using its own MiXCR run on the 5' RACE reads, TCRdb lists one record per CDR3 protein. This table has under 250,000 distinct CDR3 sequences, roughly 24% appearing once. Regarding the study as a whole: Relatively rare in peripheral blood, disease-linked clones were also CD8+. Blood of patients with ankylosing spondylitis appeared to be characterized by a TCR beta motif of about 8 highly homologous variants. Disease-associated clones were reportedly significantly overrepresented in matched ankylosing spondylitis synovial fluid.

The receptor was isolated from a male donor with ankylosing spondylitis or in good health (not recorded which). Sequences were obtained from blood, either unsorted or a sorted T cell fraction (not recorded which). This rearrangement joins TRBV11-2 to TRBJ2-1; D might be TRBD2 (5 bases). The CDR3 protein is CASSPPFSGFEQFF. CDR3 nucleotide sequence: TGTGCCAGCAGCCCCCCTTTTTCGGGATTTGAGCAGTTCTTC.